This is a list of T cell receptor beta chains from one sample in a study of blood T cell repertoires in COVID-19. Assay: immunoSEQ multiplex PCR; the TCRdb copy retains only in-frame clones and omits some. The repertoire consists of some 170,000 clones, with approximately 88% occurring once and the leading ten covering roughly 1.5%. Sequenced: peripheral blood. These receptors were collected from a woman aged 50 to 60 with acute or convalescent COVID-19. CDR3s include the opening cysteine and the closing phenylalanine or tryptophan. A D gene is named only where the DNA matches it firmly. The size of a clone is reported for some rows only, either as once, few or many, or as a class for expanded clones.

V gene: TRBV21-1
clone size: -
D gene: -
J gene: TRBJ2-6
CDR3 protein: CASTSSPHPKGAGLHSGANVLTF
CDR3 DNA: TGTGCCAGCACCTCAAGTCCCCACCCAAAGGGGGCCGGGCTCCACTCTGGGGCCAACGTCCTGACTTTC

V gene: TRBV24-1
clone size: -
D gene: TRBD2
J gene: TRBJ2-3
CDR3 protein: CATSASTSGPHTDTQYF
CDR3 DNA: TGTGCCACCAGTGCCTCGACTAGCGGGCCGCACACAGATACGCAGTATTTT

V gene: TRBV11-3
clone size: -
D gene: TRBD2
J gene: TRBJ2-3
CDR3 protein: CASSSTEAGETDTQYF
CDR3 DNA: TGTGCCAGCAGCTCGACAGAAGCGGGAGAAACAGATACGCAGTATTTT

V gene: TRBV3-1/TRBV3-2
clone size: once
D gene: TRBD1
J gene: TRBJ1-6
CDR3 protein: CASSQVTGTAYSSYNSPLHF
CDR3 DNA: TGTGCCAGCAGCCAAGTCACCGGGACAGCCTATAGCTCCTATAATTCACCCCTCCACTTT

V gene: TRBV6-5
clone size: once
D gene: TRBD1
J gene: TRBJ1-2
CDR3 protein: CASSQGTALYGYTF
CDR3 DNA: TGTGCCAGCAGCCAAGGGACAGCCCTCTATGGCTACACCTTC

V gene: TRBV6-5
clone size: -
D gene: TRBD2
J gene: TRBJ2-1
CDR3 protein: CASTLAGGNEQFF
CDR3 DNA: TGTGCCAGCACACTAGCGGGAGGGAATGAGCAGTTCTTC

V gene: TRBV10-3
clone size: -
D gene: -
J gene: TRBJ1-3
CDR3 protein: CAISESRGADTIYF
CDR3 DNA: TGTGCCATCAGTGAGTCGAGAGGAGCGGACACCATATATTTT

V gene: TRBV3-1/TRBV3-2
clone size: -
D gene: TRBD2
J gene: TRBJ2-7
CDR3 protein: CASSQDLYRDYYEQYF
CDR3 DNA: TGTGCCAGCAGCCAAGATCTTTACCGGGACTACTACGAGCAGTACTTC

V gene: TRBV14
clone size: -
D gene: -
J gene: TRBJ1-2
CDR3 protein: CASSQEPDRPNYGYTF
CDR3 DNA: TGTGCCAGCAGCCAAGAACCGGACAGACCTAACTATGGCTACACCTTC

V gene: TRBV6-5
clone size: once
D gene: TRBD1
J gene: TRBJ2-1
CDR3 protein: CASSYLGQGPYNEQFF
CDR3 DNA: TGTGCCAGCAGTTACTTAGGACAGGGGCCCTACAATGAGCAGTTCTTC

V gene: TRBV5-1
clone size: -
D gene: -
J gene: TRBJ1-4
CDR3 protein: CASSLGRGEEKLFF
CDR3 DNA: TGCGCCAGCAGCTTGGGGAGGGGCGAGGAAAAACTGTTTTTT

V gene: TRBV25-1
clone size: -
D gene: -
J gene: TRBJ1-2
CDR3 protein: CASSVDPLTPYGYTF
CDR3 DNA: TGTGCCAGCAGTGTGGATCCACTGACTCCCTATGGCTACACCTTC

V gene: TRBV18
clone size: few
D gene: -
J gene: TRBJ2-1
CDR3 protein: CASTPDTRNEQFF
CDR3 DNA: TGTGCCAGCACGCCGGACACACGCAATGAGCAGTTCTTC

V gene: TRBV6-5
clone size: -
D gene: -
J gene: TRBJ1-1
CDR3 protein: CASSSGSLRAFF
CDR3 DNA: TGTGCCAGCAGTTCTGGATCCCTGAGGGCTTTCTTT

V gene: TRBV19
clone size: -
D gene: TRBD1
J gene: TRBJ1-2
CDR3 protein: CASRGQGGGYTF
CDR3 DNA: TGTGCCAGTAGGGGACAGGGTGGCGGCTACACCTTC

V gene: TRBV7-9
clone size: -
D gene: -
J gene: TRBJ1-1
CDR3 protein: CASSKPSEAGDEAFF
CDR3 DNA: TGTGCCAGCAGCAAACCCTCGGAGGCTGGGGATGAAGCTTTCTTT

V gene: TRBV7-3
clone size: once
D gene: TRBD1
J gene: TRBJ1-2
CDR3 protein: CASSQRGQGNGYTF
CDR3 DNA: TGTGCCAGCAGCCAACGAGGACAGGGAAATGGCTACACCTTC

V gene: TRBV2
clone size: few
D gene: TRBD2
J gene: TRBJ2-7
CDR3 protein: CASSAQTSIDF
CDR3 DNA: TGTGCCAGCAGCGCCCAGACTAGCATCGACTTC

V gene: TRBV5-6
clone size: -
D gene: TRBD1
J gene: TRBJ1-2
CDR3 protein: CASTHRGHDYGYTF
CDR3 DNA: TGTGCCAGCACCCACAGGGGGCACGACTATGGCTACACCTTC

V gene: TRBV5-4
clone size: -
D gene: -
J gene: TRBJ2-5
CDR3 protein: CASSLAISGGQETQYF
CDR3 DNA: TGTGCCAGCAGCTTGGCTATTAGCGGAGGCCAAGAGACCCAGTACTTC

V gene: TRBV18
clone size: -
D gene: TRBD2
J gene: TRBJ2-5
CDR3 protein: CASSKSFVGLAGGLQETQYF
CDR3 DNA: TGTGCCAGCTCAAAATCTTTTGTCGGACTAGCGGGGGGCCTCCAAGAGACCCAGTACTTC

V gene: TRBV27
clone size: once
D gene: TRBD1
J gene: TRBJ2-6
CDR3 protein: CASSTYRGTGANVLTF
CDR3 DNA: TGTGCCAGCAGTACCTACAGGGGTACTGGGGCCAACGTCCTGACTTTC

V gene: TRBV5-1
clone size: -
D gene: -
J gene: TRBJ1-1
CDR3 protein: CASSFGVDTEAFF
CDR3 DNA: TGCGCCAGCAGCTTCGGGGTAGATACTGAAGCTTTCTTT

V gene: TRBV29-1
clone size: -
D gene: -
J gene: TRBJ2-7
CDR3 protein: CSVTTGAAYEQYF
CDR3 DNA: TGCAGCGTGACAACGGGAGCAGCCTACGAGCAGTACTTC

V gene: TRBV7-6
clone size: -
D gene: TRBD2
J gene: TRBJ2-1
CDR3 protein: CASSLGPSGMPDEQFF
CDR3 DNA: TGTGCCAGCAGCTTAGGGCCTAGCGGGATGCCGGATGAGCAGTTCTTC

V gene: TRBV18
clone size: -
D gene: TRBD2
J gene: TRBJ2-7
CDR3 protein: CASSMTSGTSYEQYF
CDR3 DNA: TGTGCCAGCTCCATGACTAGCGGAACCTCCTACGAGCAGTACTTC

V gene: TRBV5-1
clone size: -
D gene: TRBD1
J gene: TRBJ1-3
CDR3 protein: CASNQGGAGNTIYF
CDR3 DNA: TGCGCCAGCAACCAGGGGGGAGCTGGAAACACCATATATTTT

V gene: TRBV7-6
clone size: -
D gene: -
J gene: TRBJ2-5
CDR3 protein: CASSRDIQETQYF
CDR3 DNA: TGTGCCAGCAGCCGGGACATTCAAGAGACCCAGTACTTC

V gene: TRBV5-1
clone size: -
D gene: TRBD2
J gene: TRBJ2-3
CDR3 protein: CASSLGLAGEGVDTQYF
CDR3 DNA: TGCGCCAGCAGCTTAGGACTAGCGGGAGAAGGGGTAGATACGCAGTATTTT

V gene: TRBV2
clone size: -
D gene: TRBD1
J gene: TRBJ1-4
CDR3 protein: CASRGQGFLYPLFF
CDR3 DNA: TGTGCCAGCCGAGGACAGGGATTTCTTTACCCGCTGTTTTTT

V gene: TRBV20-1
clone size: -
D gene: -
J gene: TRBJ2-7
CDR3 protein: CSARDIHEQYF
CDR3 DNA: TGCAGTGCTAGAGATATCCACGAGCAGTACTTC

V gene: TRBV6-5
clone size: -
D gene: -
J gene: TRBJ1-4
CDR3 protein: CASKGVRREGKLFF
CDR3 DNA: TGTGCCAGCAAGGGCGTAAGGAGGGAGGGAAAACTGTTTTTT

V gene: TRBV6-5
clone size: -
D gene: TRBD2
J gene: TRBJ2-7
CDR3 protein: CASRGVAGGYEQYF
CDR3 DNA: TGTGCCAGCAGAGGTGTAGCGGGGGGTTACGAGCAGTACTTC